The present TCR beta chain was sequenced within a study of CD8 T cells in Susac syndrome. Study information: Clinically active disease was present in over five of the sequenced Susac syndrome patients. 8 or 9 of these patients were in remission.

Of note for this clonotype: Its antigen is still unknown.

V was shortened by 0 bases and J by 4 bases, with 7 bases between the two germline ends. The CDR3 sequence is 13 residues long. Germline V gene sequence: CDR1 SGDLS, CDR2 YYNGEE. The CD8+ and CD4+ T cells were negatively isolated, with the TEMRA cells enriched by FACS. An input of roughly 0.5 to 1 ug of RNA was subjected to reverse transcription using random hexamers. TCRdb re-derived calls from the immunoSEQ multiplex PCR reads in MiXCR, one entry per CDR3 protein. This table has about 240,000 distinct CDR3 sequences, less than 96% appearing once. Study-wide findings and caveats: Where Susac syndrome CD4+ T cell repertoires were concerned, no clonal expansion was evident.

The rearrangement links TRBV9 to TRBJ1-2, with D possibly TRBD1 on 5 matching bases. The clonotype comes from a human donor with Susac syndrome. The sample was CD4+ T cells from PBMCs. CDR3 sequence (DNA): TGTGCCAGCAGCGTAGCTAGGGGCTATGGCTACACCTTC. This translates into CASSVARGYGYTF.